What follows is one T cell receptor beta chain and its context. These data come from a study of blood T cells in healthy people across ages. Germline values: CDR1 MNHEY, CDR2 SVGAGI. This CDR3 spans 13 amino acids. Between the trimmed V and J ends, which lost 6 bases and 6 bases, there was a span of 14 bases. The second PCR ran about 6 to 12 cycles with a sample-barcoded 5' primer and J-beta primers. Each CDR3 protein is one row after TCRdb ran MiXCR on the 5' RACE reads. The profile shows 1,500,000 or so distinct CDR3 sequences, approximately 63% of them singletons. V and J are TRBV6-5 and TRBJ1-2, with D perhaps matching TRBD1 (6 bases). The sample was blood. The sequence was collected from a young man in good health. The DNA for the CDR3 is TGTGCCAGCAGACCACAGGGTGTTGATGGCTACACCTTC. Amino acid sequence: CASRPQGVDGYTF.